This entry lists 21 T cell receptor beta chains sequenced from one sample in a study of STAT5B mutations in CD4+ large granular lymphocyte leukemia. TCRdb's table, derived via immunoSEQ multiplex PCR, lists solely in-frame clones and lacks some. There are about 38,000 clones in the sample; about 81% occur only once, and around 0.5% lies in the top ten. Sequencing was performed on CD4+ T cells from blood buffy coats. The receptors originated from a human donor in good health.

This clone was seen a handful of times. The CDR3 region is CASSEDRADQPQHF. The CDR3 coding sequence is TGTGCCAGCAGTGAAGACAGGGCTGATCAGCCCCAGCATTTT. The J gene is TRBJ1-5, the V gene TRBV25-1; 7 nucleotides agree with TRBD1. Germline values: CDR1 MGHDK, CDR2 SYGVNS. Trimming took 2 bases from V and 5 from J; bases not matched to a gene: 3. The CDR3 is 14 residues long.

This clone showed up just a few times. The chain has TRBV6-6 and TRBJ1-6, with TRBD1 identical over 9 bases. CDR3 length: 16 residues. Trimming removed 6 bases from V and 6 bases from J; junction bases left unmatched: 9. The V gene's germline CDR1 is MNHNY and CDR2 SVGAGI (reference sequence). Written as DNA, the CDR3 is TGTGCCAGCAGGCAGCCGGGACAGGGTTCTAATTCACCCCTCCACTTT. This codes for CASRQPGQGSNSPLHF.

The gene calls are TRBV14 and TRBJ2-1, with 9 bases fitting TRBD1. V lost 4 bases, J lost 1 base, and 2 bases stayed unmatched. The CDR3 has 15 amino acids. Per the germline V gene, CDR1 is SGHDN and CDR2 is FVKESK. The CDR3 nucleotides read TGTGCCAGCAGCCTCGGACAGGGGTCCTACAATGAGCAGTTCTTC. Translation gives CASSLGQGSYNEQFF.

This chain connects TRBV29-1 to TRBJ1-4; TRBD1 aligns across 8 bases. V lost 7 bases and J lost 8; bases outside the gene matches: 12. Germline V CDR1 and CDR2: SQVTM, ANQGSEA. This CDR3 region has 14 residues. DNA for the CDR3: TGCAGCGGATCGTCAGGGGGCGATAGGGAAAAACTGTTTTTT. Protein: CSGSSGGDREKLFF.

Comment on this clone: An end of the junction does not agree with germline; a read error may underlie this. The chain links TRBV7-7 to TRBJ1-4; 7 bases are shared with TRBD1. CDR3 size: 15 residues. Germline V CDR1 and CDR2: SSHAT, FNYEAQ (reference sequence). CDR3 DNA: TGTGCTAGCAGCTTGTTCAGGGGGGGTAATGAAAAACTGTTTTTT. It is translated as CASSLFRGGNEKLFF.

The chain is built from TRBV2 and TRBJ2-5; 11 nucleotides match TRBD2. V shed 7 bases, J shed 5 bases, and the junction held 6 bases outside the gene matches. The CDR3 length is 14 residues. Germline assignment: CDR1 SNHLY and CDR2 FYNNEI. CDR3 bases: TGTGCCAGCACGGGACTAGCGGTTGCGGAGACCCAGTACTTC. Translating gives CASTGLAVAETQYF.

In DNA form, the CDR3 reads TGTGCCAGCAGTTTGAATGGCAGGAATCAGCCCCAGCATTTT. The encoded protein is CASSLNGRNQPQHF. J is TRBJ1-5 and V is TRBV28; D remains unclear. V was trimmed by 3 bases and J by 4 bases, leaving 10 bases between them. This CDR3 spans 14 amino acids. Germline V gives CDR1 MDHEN, CDR2 SYDVKM.

The rearrangement uses TRBV4-2 and TRBJ1-4, with D tentatively TRBD1 (5 bases). CDR1 and CDR2 (germline): LGHNA, YNFKEQ. This CDR3 comprises 15 residues. V lost 5 bases and J lost 7, with 17 bases in between. In DNA, the CDR3 is TGTGCCAGCAGCTTGTCCCAGGGCGGGGTTGAAAAACTGTTTTTT. It specifies CASSLSQGGVEKLFF.

The chain uses TRBV6-5 and TRBJ2-3; 7 bases align to TRBD2. Germline CDR1 MNHEY, CDR2 SVGAGI. The CDR3 length is 16 residues. V lost 3 bases, J lost 1 base, and 7 bases stayed unmatched. The CDR3 region is CASSYRGSGGTDTQYF. As DNA, the CDR3 is TGTGCCAGCAGTTATCGGGGAAGCGGGGGCACAGATACGCAGTATTTT.

The chain employs TRBV6-5 and TRBJ1-2; 7 bases align to TRBD1. The CDR3 runs 15 residues. With V trimmed by 0 bases and J by 3 bases, 4 bases remained unmatched. Germline CDR1 reads MNHEY; CDR2 reads SVGAGI. This chain's CDR3 is CASSYSGTVHYGYTF. The CDR3 bases are TGTGCCAGCAGTTACTCCGGGACAGTTCACTATGGCTACACCTTC.

V is TRBV18 and J is TRBJ2-6, with 9 bases lining up with TRBD1. Unmatched junction bases numbered 8, after V lost 3 bases and J lost 2 bases. From germline, CDR1 is KGHSH and CDR2 LQKENI. The CDR3 runs to 18 residues. CDR3 nucleotide sequence: TGTGCCAGCTCACCTACAGGGGGCTGGTCCGCTGGGGCCAACGTCCTGACTTTC. Amino acid sequence: CASSPTGGWSAGANVLTF.

The chain employs TRBV28 and TRBJ1-6; the D is unclear. CDR1 is MDHEN, CDR2 SYDVKM, per germline. V lost 5 bases to trimming and J lost 7 bases, with 9 bases between them. The CDR3 has 13 residues. CDR3 amino acids: CASSATQNSPLHF. The DNA of the CDR3 is TGTGCCAGCAGTGCCACACAGAATTCACCCCTCCACTTT.

The rearrangement links TRBV29-1 to TRBJ1-4; maybe TRBD1 (6 bases). This CDR3 has 12 residues. V shed 3 bases and J shed 10 bases, with 12 bases lying between them. The V gene's germline CDR1 is SQVTM and CDR2 ANQGSEA. DNA for the CDR3: TGCAGCGTTGACAGGGGTGGGGGAAAACTGTTTTTT. Protein sequence: CSVDRGGGKLFF.

The rearrangement links TRBV7-3 to TRBJ2-3, with 8 bases that match TRBD2. The V gene end was trimmed by 1 base and the J gene end by 0 bases; junction bases not matched to a gene: 6. The CDR3 loop spans 17 amino acids. CDR1 SGHTA and CDR2 FQGTGA come from the germline V gene. The CDR3 DNA sequence: TGTGCCAGCAGCTTAAACGGGGGGGCTGGGAGCACAGATACGCAGTATTTT. The encoded protein is CASSLNGGAGSTDTQYF.

The chain uses TRBV27 and TRBJ2-2; D uncertain. V gave up 2 bases and J gave up 8 bases, with 12 bases separating them. Germline V gives CDR1 MNHEY, CDR2 SMNVEV (reference sequence). CDR3 length: 14 residues. In DNA form, the CDR3 reads TGTGCCAGCAGTTTAAGGGCGGCCTCGGGGGAGCTGTTTTTT. Translation gives CASSLRAASGELFF.

In its sample, this clone was seen a few times. The V call is TRBV7-8, the J call TRBJ2-7; 7 bases align to TRBD2. Unmatched junction bases numbered 1, after V lost 2 bases and J lost 6 bases. Germline V gene data show CDR1 as SGHVS and CDR2 as FQNEAQ. The CDR3 has 12 amino acids. Here the CDR3 DNA reads TGTGCCAGCAGCTTAACTAGCGCCGAGCAGTACTTC. Protein product: CASSLTSAEQYF. The full variable domain, in which reference TRBV7-8 and TRBJ2-7 provide the parts outside the CDR3, is GAGVSQSPRYKVAKRGQDVALRCDPISGHVSLFWYQQALGQGPEFLTYFQNEAQLDKSGLPSDRFFAERPEGSVSTLKIQRTQQEDSAVYLCASSLTSAEQYFGPGTRLTVT.

The gene calls are TRBV4-3 and TRBJ2-7; D is ambiguous. The CDR3 is 14 amino acids. V was pared by 3 bases and J by 0 bases, with 9 bases between. Germline V gene data show CDR1 as LGHNA and CDR2 as YSLEER. CDR3 region: CASSQLLDSYEQYF. CDR3 DNA sequence: TGCGCCAGCAGCCAGCTTCTGGACTCCTACGAGCAGTACTTC.

The V call is TRBV9, the J call TRBJ2-5; 9 positions match TRBD2. CDR1 is SGDLS and CDR2 is YYNGEE in the germline V gene. CDR3 length equals 15 residues. The V segment lost 0 bases and the J segment 4 bases; nucleotides outside the gene matches: 4. The CDR3 is CASSVAGGRVETQYF. CDR3 nucleotide sequence: TGTGCCAGCAGCGTAGCAGGCGGGAGGGTAGAGACCCAGTACTTC.

The chain links TRBV9 to TRBJ2-7, with D perhaps TRBD1 (5 bases). Trimming pared 0 bases from V and 5 bases from J, leaving 12 bases between. This CDR3 is built from 14 residues. CDR1 is SGDLS and CDR2 is YYNGEE in the germline V gene. CDR3 sequence (DNA): TGTGCCAGCAGCGTAGGGGCAGGGATCCACGAGCAGTACTTC. Its protein is CASSVGAGIHEQYF.

In DNA, the CDR3 is TGTGCCAGCAGTTACCAAAACGAGCAGTACTTC. Encoded protein: CASSYQNEQYF. V usage is TRBV6-5 and J usage is TRBJ2-7; D gene uncertain. The germline gives CDR1 MNHEY, CDR2 SVGAGI. The CDR3 runs 11 residues. Trimming left V 2 bases short and J 5 bases short, with 4 bases between.

The table lists this clone with a few counts. This chain connects TRBV2 to TRBJ2-7; no firm D call. Germline V lookup: CDR1 SNHLY, CDR2 FYNNEI. Trimming took 7 bases from V and 3 from J, leaving 7 bases between them. This CDR3 is 11 amino acids long. The CDR3 coding sequence is TGTGCCAGCAACGAGAACTACGAGCAGTACTTC. Amino acids: CASNENYEQYF.